The T cell receptor beta chain under discussion was sequenced for a study of CD4 and CD8 cells across lung adenocarcinoma regions. The CDR3 runs 15 residues. CDR1 is MNHNS and CDR2 is SASEGT in the germline V gene. V was clipped by 3 bases and J by 10 bases; unmatched bases: 12. TCRdb reprocessed the PCR reads via MiXCR and lists one record per CDR3 protein. This table has roughly 13,000 distinct CDR3 sequences, roughly 45% appearing once. Samples came from patients with localized non-small cell lung adenocarcinoma. This clonotype appeared a few times. Sequencing was done on a sample of CD4+ T cells from the center of a lung tumor. The source of this sequence is a male donor with lung adenocarcinoma. The CD4 and CD8 labels of this study may be unreliable. This sequence joins TRBV6-1 and TRBJ2-1; 7 bases map to TRBD2. The CDR3 is CASSDGGSGADEQFF. CDR3 nucleotide sequence: TGTGCCAGCAGTGACGGCGGGAGTGGGGCTGACGAGCAGTTCTTC.